The sequence of this TCR beta chain was determined in a study of blood T cell repertoires in COVID-19. Looking at the study overall: Nucleic acid was either cDNA or gDNA, and it came from T cells, B-cell-depleted T cells, or PBMCs.

Method: immunoSEQ multiplex PCR; TCRdb's copy keeps in-frame clones and lacks some. The sample lists about 210,000 clones; about 91% were seen once. CDR3 length: 13 amino acids. Trimming shortened V by 3 bases and J by 4 bases, and 6 bases separated the two germline ends. Self-reported history from a screening survey and questionnaire set each donor's cohort. This clone came up a few times. The sequenced sample was PBMCs or T cells enriched from blood (not recorded which). The TCR comes from a woman aged 35 to 49 with acute COVID-19. This rearrangement joins TRBV12-3 or TRBV12-4 to TRBJ2-2; D unclear. The CDR3: CASSLGRTGELFF. CDR3 DNA: TGTGCCAGCAGTTTGGGCCGCACCGGGGAGCTGTTTTTT.